This T cell receptor (beta chain) was profiled in a study of T cells in tumors after PD-1 blockade. Germline assignment: CDR1 SNHLY and CDR2 FYNNEI. The ends were cut back, 8 bases at V and 0 bases at J, with 11 bases in the middle. The CDR3 runs 15 residues. The protocol was immunoSEQ multiplex PCR, while the TCRdb copy is restricted to in-frame clones and leaves out a portion. The sample holds around 60,000 clones, around 80% seen once. J is TRBJ2-6 and V is TRBV2; D is unclear. Material: PBMCs, obtained before anti-PD-1 treatment. The source of this sequence is a human donor with basal cell carcinoma. CDR3 bases: TGTGCCAGCGCGCAAGGTTACTCTGGGGCCAACGTCCTGACTTTC. It codes for CASAQGYSGANVLTF.